This T cell receptor (beta chain) was profiled in a study of type 1 regulatory T cells. At the level of the study: T-allo10 is an in vitro-generated, Tr1-enriched CD4 T cell product specific for alloantigen. Study results and caveats: Compared with non-Tr1 cells, Tr1 cells showed a narrower TCR repertoire.

This clonotype was counted between two and nine times. Its antigen remains unidentified. TCRdb re-analysed the reads in MiXCR, keeping a single row per CDR3 protein. The sample shows under 85,000 distinct CDR3 sequences, around 49% of them seen only once. The V and J ends lost 3 bases and 10 bases, in that order; junction bases with no gene match: 24. This CDR3 has 18 amino acids. Germline lookup yields CDR1 SGHRS and CDR2 YFSETQ. The V gene is TRBV5-1, the J gene TRBJ1-1; 7 nucleotides align to TRBD1. Sequenced sample: cultured non-Tr1 T cells, either the whole culture or a sorted T cell fraction (not recorded which). This TCR was sampled from a human donor in good health. CDR3 in DNA: TGCGCCAGCAGCTCGCCTGACCGGAGGGACAGTAGGTTTCCGGGAGCTTTCTTT. Protein: CASSSPDRRDSRFPGAFF.